Listed below are T cell receptor beta chains from one sample, sequenced in a study of identical twins. TCRdb independently ran MiXCR on the 5' RACE reads; one entry per CDR3 protein. The table records more than 600,000 distinct CDR3 sequences, roughly 18% of them present only once. This sample was shared with a second study, whose subject was T cells expressing NK-cell markers.

Sequencing was performed on PBMCs. The receptors come from a woman between 18 and 30 years old in good health. The CDR3 runs from the conserved cysteine through the conserved F or W. Fields, in order: J gene, V gene, D gene, clone size, CDR3 protein, CDR3 DNA. The D gene is left open where the match is weak. Size values are once, few and many counts, or a class for expanded clones, and some rows have none.

>TRBJ1-2|TRBV12-3/TRBV12-4|-|-
CASSPGTSYTF
TGTGCCAGCAGTCCAGGGACGAGCTACACCTTC
>TRBJ2-2|TRBV15|TRBD1|few
CATSRDRGTGELFF
TGTGCCACCAGTCGCGACAGGGGTACCGGGGAGCTGTTTTTT
>TRBJ2-3|TRBV29-1|TRBD2|-
CSVVYSGRASTQYF
TGCAGCGTCGTATATAGCGGGAGGGCCAGTACGCAGTATTTT
>TRBJ2-7|TRBV10-3|-|-
CAISEGLNEQYF
TGTGCCATTAGTGAAGGGCTCAACGAGCAGTACTTC
>TRBJ2-1|TRBV9|TRBD2|few
CASSVSGTSGNEQFF
TGTGCCAGCAGCGTAAGTGGGACTAGCGGTAATGAGCAGTTCTTC
>TRBJ2-3|TRBV5-1|-|-
CASSLAQGKDTQYF
TGCGCCAGCAGCTTGGCACAGGGTAAAGATACGCAGTATTTT
>TRBJ2-2|TRBV12-3/TRBV12-4|TRBD2|few
CASSPTSSGRTGELFF
TGTGCCAGCAGCCCTACTTCTAGCGGGAGAACCGGGGAGCTGTTTTTT
>TRBJ2-1|TRBV11-1|TRBD2|-
CASSPGTSGRAFSNEQFF
TGTGCCAGCAGCCCCGGGACTAGCGGGAGGGCCTTTTCCAATGAGCAGTTCTTC
>TRBJ2-2|TRBV30|-|-
CAWRGREAGGLFF
TGTGCCTGGAGGGGCAGGGAGGCCGGGGGGCTGTTTTTT
>TRBJ2-1|TRBV5-6|-|-
CASSHPPGHSYNEQFF
TGTGCCAGCAGCCACCCACCGGGACACTCCTACAATGAGCAGTTCTTC
>TRBJ2-7|TRBV6-1|TRBD1|few
CASSVGQGASYEQYF
TGTGCCAGCAGCGTTGGACAGGGGGCAAGCTACGAGCAGTACTTC
>TRBJ2-3|TRBV27|TRBD2|few
CASSSLGTSGTDTQYF
TGTGCCAGCAGTTCTCTCGGGACTAGCGGCACAGATACGCAGTATTTT
>TRBJ2-3|TRBV20-1|TRBD1|-
CSARDQGATDTQYF
TGCAGTGCTAGAGATCAGGGGGCCACAGATACGCAGTATTTT
>TRBJ1-2|TRBV6-1|-|-
CASRVGRNYGYTF
TGTGCCAGCCGGGTTGGCAGAAACTATGGCTACACCTTC
>TRBJ2-7|TRBV7-2|TRBD1|few
CASSSGTGLYYEQYF
TGTGCCAGCAGTTCCGGGACAGGGCTATACTACGAGCAGTACTTC
>TRBJ1-1|TRBV7-9|-|-
CATRESLPEAFF
TGTGCCACCAGGGAATCTCTCCCTGAAGCTTTCTTT
>TRBJ1-3|TRBV7-3|-|few
CASSLDRPTGNTIYF
TGTGCCAGCAGCCTTGACAGGCCAACTGGAAACACCATATATTTT
>TRBJ2-3|TRBV20-1|TRBD2|many
CSARLAGGPGDTQYF
TGCAGTGCTAGGCTAGCGGGAGGGCCTGGAGATACGCAGTATTTT
>TRBJ1-2|TRBV4-3|-|many
CASSPRFVSTSSRSRGYTF
TGCGCCAGCAGCCCCCGTTTTGTCAGCACTTCCTCTAGATCGAGGGGCTACACCTTC
>TRBJ2-3|TRBV12-3/TRBV12-4|TRBD2|few
CASSLSIFSGERNTQYF
TGTGCCAGCAGTCTATCAATCTTTAGCGGGGAGAGGAATACGCAGTATTTT
>TRBJ2-1|TRBV20-1|TRBD2|few
CSARDFRGGLYNEQFF
TGCAGTGCTAGAGATTTTCGCGGGGGGTTATACAATGAGCAGTTCTTC
>TRBJ1-6|TRBV12-3/TRBV12-4|TRBD1|-
CASSPGQANNSPLHF
TGTGCCAGCAGCCCCGGACAGGCAAATAATTCACCCCTCCACTTT
>TRBJ2-5|TRBV5-1|-|-
CASSLAGSGEETQYF
TGCGCCAGCAGCTTGGCCGGCAGCGGAGAAGAGACCCAGTACTTC
>TRBJ2-1|TRBV4-3|TRBD2|-
CASSPLAGYPNEQFF
TGCGCCAGCAGTCCGCTAGCGGGATATCCCAATGAGCAGTTCTTC
>TRBJ2-1|TRBV7-8|TRBD1|-
CASSSPWGQGANEQFF
TGTGCCAGCAGCTCGCCGTGGGGACAGGGGGCGAATGAGCAGTTCTTC
>TRBJ2-7|TRBV5-1|TRBD2|few
CASSQLGTTYYEQYF
TGCGCCAGCAGCCAACTCGGGACTACATACTACGAGCAGTACTTC
>TRBJ1-2|TRBV5-1|-|few
CASRPSQGRDYGYTF
TGCGCCAGCAGACCATCGCAGGGGAGGGACTATGGCTACACCTTC
>TRBJ2-7|TRBV19|-|-
CASSIGQGLTEQYF
TGTGCCAGTAGTATCGGTCAGGGGCTGACCGAGCAGTACTTC
>TRBJ1-2|TRBV12-3/TRBV12-4|-|few
CASAHFRTTYGYTF
TGTGCCAGCGCCCACTTCAGGACAACTTATGGCTACACCTTC
>TRBJ2-1|TRBV9|TRBD1|-
CASSGRQGANEQFF
TGTGCCAGCAGCGGGCGACAGGGGGCCAATGAGCAGTTCTTC
>TRBJ2-3|TRBV7-6|TRBD1|-
CASSSHRDRADTQYF
TGTGCCAGCAGCTCCCATCGTGACAGGGCAGATACGCAGTATTTT
>TRBJ1-2|TRBV20-1|TRBD1|few
CSARGVTQGASYGYTF
TGCAGTGCTAGGGGGGTAACACAGGGGGCCTCCTATGGCTACACCTTC